The T cell receptor beta chain under discussion was sequenced for a study of post-analysis software for immune sequencing data. General study findings and limits: Patients carried five TRBV segments more frequently than controls did, and TRBV5-6, TRBV5-1 and TRBV20-1 were among them.

Unique molecular identifiers were carried by the TCR beta cDNA libraries. TCRdb reanalysed the PCR reads using MiXCR and keeps one entry per CDR3 protein. Among roughly 580,000 distinct CDR3 sequences listed, 44% were seen once. Trimming cost V 3 bases and J 4 bases, with 12 bases left between them. This CDR3 spans 14 amino acids. As to this clonotype: What it binds is unknown.

V usage is TRBV12-3 or TRBV12-4 and J usage is TRBJ1-1, with D possibly TRBD1 on 5 matching bases. This TCR came from a girl aged 10-17 years with multiple sclerosis. The sequenced sample consisted of blood. The chain's CDR3 is CASSFSGLVTEAFF. The CDR3 nucleotides read TGTGCCAGCAGTTTCTCGGGGCTAGTCACTGAAGCTTTCTTT.